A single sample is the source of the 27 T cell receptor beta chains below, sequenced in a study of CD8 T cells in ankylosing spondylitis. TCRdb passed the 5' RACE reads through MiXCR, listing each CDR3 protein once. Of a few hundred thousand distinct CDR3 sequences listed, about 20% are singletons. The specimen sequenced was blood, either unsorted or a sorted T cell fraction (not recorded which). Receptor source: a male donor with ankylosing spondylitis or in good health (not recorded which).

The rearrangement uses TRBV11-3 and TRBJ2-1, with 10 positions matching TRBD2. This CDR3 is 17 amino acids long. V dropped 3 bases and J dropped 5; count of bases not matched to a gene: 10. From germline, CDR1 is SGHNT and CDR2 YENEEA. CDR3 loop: CASSFPAGGPDDNEQFF. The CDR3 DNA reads TGTGCCAGCAGCTTCCCAGCGGGGGGGCCAGACGACAATGAGCAGTTCTTC.

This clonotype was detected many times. The CDR3: CAISEPDYTRNEQFF. The CDR3 nucleotides read TGTGCCATCAGTGAGCCGGACTATACCCGCAATGAGCAGTTCTTC. V is TRBV10-3 and J is TRBJ2-1, with D possibly TRBD2 on 6 matching bases. CDR1 is ENHRY and CDR2 is SYGVKD in the germline V gene. The V end was cut by 2 bases, the J end by 6 bases, with 14 bases between. CDR3 length: 15 amino acids.

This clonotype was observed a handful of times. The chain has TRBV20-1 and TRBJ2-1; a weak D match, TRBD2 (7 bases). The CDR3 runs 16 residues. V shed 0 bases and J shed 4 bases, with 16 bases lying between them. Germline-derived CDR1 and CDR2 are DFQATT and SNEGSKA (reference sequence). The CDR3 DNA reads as TGCAGTGCTAGAGATCTCGGGGGGCTGGAATACAATGAGCAGTTCTTC. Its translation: CSARDLGGLEYNEQFF.

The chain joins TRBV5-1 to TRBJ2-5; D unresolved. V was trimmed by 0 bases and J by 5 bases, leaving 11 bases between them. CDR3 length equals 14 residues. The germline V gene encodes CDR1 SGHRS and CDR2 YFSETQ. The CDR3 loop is CASSLDRAAETQYF. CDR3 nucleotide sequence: TGCGCCAGCAGCTTGGATAGGGCAGCCGAGACCCAGTACTTC.

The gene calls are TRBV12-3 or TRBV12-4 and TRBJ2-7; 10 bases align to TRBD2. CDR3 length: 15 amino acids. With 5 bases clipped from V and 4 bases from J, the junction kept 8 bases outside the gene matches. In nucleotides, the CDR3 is TGTGCCAGCAGTGACTCTGGACTAGCGGCATACGAGCAGTACTTC. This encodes CASSDSGLAAYEQYF.

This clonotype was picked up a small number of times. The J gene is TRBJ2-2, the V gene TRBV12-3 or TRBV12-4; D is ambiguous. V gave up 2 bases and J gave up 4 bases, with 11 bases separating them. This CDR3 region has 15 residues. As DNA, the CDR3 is TGTGCCAGCAGTTTACGTCCCGGTGGCACCGGGGAGCTGTTTTTT. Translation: CASSLRPGGTGELFF.

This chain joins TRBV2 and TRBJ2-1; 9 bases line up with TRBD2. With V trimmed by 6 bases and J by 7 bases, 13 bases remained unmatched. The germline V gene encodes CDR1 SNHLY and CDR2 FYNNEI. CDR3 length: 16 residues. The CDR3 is CASSRRSSGGRNEQFF. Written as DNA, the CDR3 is TGTGCCAGCAGCAGAAGATCGAGCGGGGGGCGTAATGAGCAGTTCTTC.

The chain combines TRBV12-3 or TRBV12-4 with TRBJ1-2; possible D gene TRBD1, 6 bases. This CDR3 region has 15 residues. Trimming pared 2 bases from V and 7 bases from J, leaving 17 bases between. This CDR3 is CASSLNLSRGSGYTF. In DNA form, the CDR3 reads TGTGCCAGCAGTTTAAATCTCTCCAGGGGTAGTGGCTACACCTTC.

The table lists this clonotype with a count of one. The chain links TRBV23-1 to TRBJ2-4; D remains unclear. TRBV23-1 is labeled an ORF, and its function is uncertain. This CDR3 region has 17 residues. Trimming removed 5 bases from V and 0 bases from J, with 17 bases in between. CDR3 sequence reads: CASSIPWAAVAKNIQYF. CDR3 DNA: TGCGCCAGCAGTATACCCTGGGCCGCTGTAGCCAAAAACATTCAGTACTTC.

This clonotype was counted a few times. For the CDR3, the DNA is TGTGCCACCAGTGATTCCGACAGGCTCGGCTACACCTTC. As protein: CATSDSDRLGYTF. The gene calls are TRBV24-1 and TRBJ1-2; D may be TRBD1 (6 bases). From germline, CDR1 is KGHDR and CDR2 SFDVKD. The CDR3 runs 13 residues. The V and J ends lost 2 bases and 8 bases respectively, with 11 bases between them.

DNA of the CDR3: TGTGCCAGCAGCTTAGTACCCCAGGGCTCGCAAGAGACCCAGTACTTC. Amino acids: CASSLVPQGSQETQYF. The chain links TRBV11-2 to TRBJ2-5; D is possibly TRBD1 (5 bases). Germline V lookup: CDR1 SGHAT, CDR2 FQNNGV. V lost 1 base to trimming and J lost 2 bases, with 14 bases between them. This CDR3 is built from 16 residues. Variable domain in full (rest from reference TRBV11-2 and TRBJ2-5): EAGVAQSPRYKIIEKRQSVAFWCNPISGHATLYWYQQILGQGPKLLIQFQNNGVVDDSQLPKDRFSAERLKGVDSTLKIQPAKLEDSAVYLCASSLVPQGSQETQYFGPGTRLLVL.

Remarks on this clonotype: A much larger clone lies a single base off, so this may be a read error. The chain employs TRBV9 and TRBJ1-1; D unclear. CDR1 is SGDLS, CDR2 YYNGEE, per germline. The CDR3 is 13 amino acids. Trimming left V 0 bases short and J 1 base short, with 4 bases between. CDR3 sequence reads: CASSVGWNTEAFF. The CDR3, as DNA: TGTGCCAGCAGCGTAGGGTGGAACACTGAAGCTTTCTTT.

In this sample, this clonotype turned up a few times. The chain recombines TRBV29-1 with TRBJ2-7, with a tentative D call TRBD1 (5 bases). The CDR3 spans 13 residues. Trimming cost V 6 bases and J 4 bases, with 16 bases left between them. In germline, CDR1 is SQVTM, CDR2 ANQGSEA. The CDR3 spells CSVTLSGMYEQYF. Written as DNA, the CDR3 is TGCAGCGTCACCCTGTCAGGGATGTACGAGCAGTACTTC.

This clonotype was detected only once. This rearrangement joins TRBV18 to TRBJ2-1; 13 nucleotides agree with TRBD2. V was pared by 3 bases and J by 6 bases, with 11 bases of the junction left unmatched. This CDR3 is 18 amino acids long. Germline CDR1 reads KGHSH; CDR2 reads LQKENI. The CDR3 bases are TGTGCCAGCTCACCGCCACTAGCGGGGGGGCGCCACGGCAATGAGCAGTTCTTC. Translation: CASSPPLAGGRHGNEQFF.

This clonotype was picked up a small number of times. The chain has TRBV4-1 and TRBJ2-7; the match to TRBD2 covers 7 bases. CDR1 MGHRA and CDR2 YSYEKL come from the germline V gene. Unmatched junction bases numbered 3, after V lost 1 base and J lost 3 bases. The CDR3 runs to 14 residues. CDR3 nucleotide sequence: TGCGCCAGCAGCCAAGGAGAGCGGGGCTACGAGCAGTACTTC. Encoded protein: CASSQGERGYEQYF.

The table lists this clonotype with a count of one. The CDR3 DNA is TGTGCCAGCAGTACTAGCGGGGGCCAAGAGACCCAGTACTTC. As protein: CASSTSGGQETQYF. This rearrangement joins TRBV12-3 or TRBV12-4 to TRBJ2-5; 11 bases are shared with TRBD2. The CDR3 spans 14 residues. The J segment lost 1 base and the V segment lost 5 bases, leaving 0 bases of the junction unmatched.

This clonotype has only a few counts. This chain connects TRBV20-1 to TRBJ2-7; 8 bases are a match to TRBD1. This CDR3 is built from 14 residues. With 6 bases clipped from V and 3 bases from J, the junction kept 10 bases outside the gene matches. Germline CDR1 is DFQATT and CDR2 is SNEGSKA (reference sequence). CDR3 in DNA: TGCAGTGCCTCGACAGGGGCCGACTTCTACGAGCAGTACTTC. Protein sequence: CSASTGADFYEQYF.

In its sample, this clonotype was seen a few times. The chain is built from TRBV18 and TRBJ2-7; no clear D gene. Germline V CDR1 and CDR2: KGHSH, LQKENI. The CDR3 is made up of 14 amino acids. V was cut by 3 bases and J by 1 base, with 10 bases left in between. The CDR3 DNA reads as TGTGCCAGCTCACCCATGGACGGATCCTACGAGCAGTACTTC. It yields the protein CASSPMDGSYEQYF.

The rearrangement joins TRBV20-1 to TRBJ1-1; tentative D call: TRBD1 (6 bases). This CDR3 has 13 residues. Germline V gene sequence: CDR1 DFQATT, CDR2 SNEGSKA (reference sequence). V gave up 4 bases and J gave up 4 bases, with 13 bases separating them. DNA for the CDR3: TGCAGTGCTATCGTTTGGGGGCTCACTGAAGCTTTCTTT. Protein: CSAIVWGLTEAFF.

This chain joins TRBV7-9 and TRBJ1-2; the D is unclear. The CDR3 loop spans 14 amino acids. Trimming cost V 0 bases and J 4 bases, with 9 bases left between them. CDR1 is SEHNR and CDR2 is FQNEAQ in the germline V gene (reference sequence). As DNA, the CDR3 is TGTGCCAGCAGCTTAGCGTGGGAAGTCTATGGCTACACCTTC. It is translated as CASSLAWEVYGYTF.

CDR3 coding DNA: TGTGCCAGCAGTTACTGGCCAGGGGCCTACAATGAGCAGTTCTTC. Translating gives CASSYWPGAYNEQFF. This rearrangement joins TRBV6-5 to TRBJ2-1; D may be TRBD1 (6 bases). This CDR3 comprises 15 residues. Germline-derived CDR1 and CDR2 are MNHEY and SVGAGI. Trimming removed 1 base at V and 2 bases at J, with 9 bases between.

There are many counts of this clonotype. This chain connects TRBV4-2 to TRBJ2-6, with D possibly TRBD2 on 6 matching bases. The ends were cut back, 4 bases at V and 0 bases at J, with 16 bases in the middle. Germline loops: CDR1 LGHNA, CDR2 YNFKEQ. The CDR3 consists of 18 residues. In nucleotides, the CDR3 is TGTGCCAGCAGCCCTTCGGATGGGGGGACCTCTGGGGCCAACGTCCTGACTTTC. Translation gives CASSPSDGGTSGANVLTF.

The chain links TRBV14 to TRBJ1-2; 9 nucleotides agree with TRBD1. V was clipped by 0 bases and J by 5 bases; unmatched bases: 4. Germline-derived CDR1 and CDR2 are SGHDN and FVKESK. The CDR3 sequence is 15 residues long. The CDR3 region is CASSQDAGTGYGYTF. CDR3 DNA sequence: TGTGCCAGCAGCCAAGATGCCGGGACAGGGTATGGCTACACCTTC.

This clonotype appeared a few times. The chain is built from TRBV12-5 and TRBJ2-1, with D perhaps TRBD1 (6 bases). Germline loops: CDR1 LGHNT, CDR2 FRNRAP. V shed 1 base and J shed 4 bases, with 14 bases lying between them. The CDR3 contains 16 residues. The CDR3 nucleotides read TGTGCTAGTGGTTTGGCGGATTACACAGGGTACAATGAGCAGTTCTTC. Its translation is CASGLADYTGYNEQFF.

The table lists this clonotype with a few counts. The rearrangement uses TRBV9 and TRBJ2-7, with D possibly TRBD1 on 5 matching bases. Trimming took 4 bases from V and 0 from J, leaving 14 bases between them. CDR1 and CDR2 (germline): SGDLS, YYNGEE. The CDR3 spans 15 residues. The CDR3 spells CASSPLQDLSYEQYF. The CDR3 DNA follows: TGTGCCAGCAGCCCGCTACAGGACCTCTCCTACGAGCAGTACTTC.

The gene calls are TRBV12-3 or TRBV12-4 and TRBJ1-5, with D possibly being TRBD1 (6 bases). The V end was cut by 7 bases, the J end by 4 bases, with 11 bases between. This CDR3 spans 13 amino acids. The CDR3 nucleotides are TGTGCCAGCAATGCAGGGGCAAATCAGCCCCAGCATTTT. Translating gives CASNAGANQPQHF.

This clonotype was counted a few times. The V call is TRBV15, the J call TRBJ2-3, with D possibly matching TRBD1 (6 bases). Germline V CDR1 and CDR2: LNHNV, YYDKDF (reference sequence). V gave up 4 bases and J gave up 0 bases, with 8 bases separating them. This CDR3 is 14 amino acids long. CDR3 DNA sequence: TGTGCCACCAGCATTGACAGGAGCACAGATACGCAGTATTTT. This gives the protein CATSIDRSTDTQYF.